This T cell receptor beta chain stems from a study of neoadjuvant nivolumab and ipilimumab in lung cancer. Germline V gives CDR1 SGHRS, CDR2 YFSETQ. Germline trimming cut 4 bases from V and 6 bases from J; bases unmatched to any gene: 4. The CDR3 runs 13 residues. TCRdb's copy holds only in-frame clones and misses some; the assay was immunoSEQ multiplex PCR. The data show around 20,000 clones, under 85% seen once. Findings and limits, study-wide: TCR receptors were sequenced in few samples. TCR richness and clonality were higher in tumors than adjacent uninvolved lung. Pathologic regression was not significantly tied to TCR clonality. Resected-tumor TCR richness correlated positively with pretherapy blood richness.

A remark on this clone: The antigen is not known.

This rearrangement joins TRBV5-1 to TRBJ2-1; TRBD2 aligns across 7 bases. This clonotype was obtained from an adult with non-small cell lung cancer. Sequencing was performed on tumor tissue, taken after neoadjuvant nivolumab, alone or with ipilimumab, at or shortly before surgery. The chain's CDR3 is CASSNTGGNEQFF. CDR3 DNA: TGCGCCAGCAGCAATACGGGGGGCAATGAGCAGTTCTTC.